Below are 27 T cell receptor beta chains sequenced from a single sample in a study of beta chain features in type 1 diabetes. Study outcomes and limitations: The study found moderately but significantly shorter TCRB CDR3s in all four CD4+ subsets of Type 1 diabetes patients.

For these receptors, no antigen is known. Expressed TCRB transcripts were sequenced after all isolated RNA was converted to cDNA. The repertoire was sequenced with immunoSEQ multiplex PCR; TCRdb's copy has only in-frame clones and lacks some. The data contain hundreds of thousands of clones, roughly an eighth of them seen just once; the ten biggest clones take up less than 0.025%. The sample taken for sequencing was naive CD4+ T cells from blood. These TCRs come from a man between 18 and 35 years old with type 1 diabetes.

In its sample, this clone was seen a few times. V gene TRBV2 combines with J gene TRBJ1-6, with TRBD1 matching over 7 bases. CDR3 length equals 14 residues. Looked up from germline, CDR1 is SNHLY and CDR2 is FYNNEI. With V trimmed by 9 bases and J by 7 bases, 9 bases remained unmatched. The CDR3 here is CARRPGTENSPLHF. In nucleotides, the CDR3 is TGTGCCAGAAGACCCGGGACAGAGAATTCACCCCTCCACTTT.

The chain uses TRBV4-2 and TRBJ2-1, with TRBD2 matching over 11 bases. Germline CDR1 is LGHNA and CDR2 is YNFKEQ. The V segment lost 3 bases and the J segment 10 bases; nucleotides outside the gene matches: 2. This CDR3 region has 13 residues. The CDR3 DNA reads TGTGCCAGCAGCCAGGGGACTAGCGGCGAGCAGTTCTTC. This encodes CASSQGTSGEQFF.

J is TRBJ1-5 and V is TRBV5-6; no definite D call. Trimming left V 4 bases short and J 0 bases short, with 17 bases between. From germline, CDR1 is SGHDT and CDR2 YYEEEE. The CDR3 is 17 amino acids. The CDR3 DNA follows: TGTGCCAGCAGCCTGGGGTCGGGCGGTTATAGCAATCAGCCCCAGCATTTT. Protein sequence: CASSLGSGGYSNQPQHF.

This chain joins TRBV18 and TRBJ1-1; D is ambiguous. With 5 bases removed from V and 3 bases from J, the gap between germline ends came to 10 bases. CDR1 and CDR2 from the germline V gene are KGHSH and LQKENI. The CDR3 sequence is 13 residues long. The CDR3 region has the DNA TGTGCCAGCTCAGGGGTGGATGACACTGAAGCTTTCTTT. The encoded protein is CASSGVDDTEAFF.

The chain combines TRBV7-2 with TRBJ1-5; 8 positions match TRBD1. The V and J ends lost 5 bases and 1 base, in that order; junction bases with no gene match: 7. CDR3 length: 16 amino acids. The germline V gene has CDR1 SGHTA and CDR2 FQGNSA. The CDR3 coding sequence is TGTGCCAGCAGCCTTAGGACAGGGAAGAGCAATCAGCCCCAGCATTTT. Translated: CASSLRTGKSNQPQHF.

This clone was recorded a few times. This chain joins TRBV14 and TRBJ1-4; D gene unclear. V was shortened by 1 base and J by 4 bases, with 7 bases between the two germline ends. This CDR3 contains 14 residues. The germline gives CDR1 SGHDN, CDR2 FVKESK. The CDR3 reads CASSQGQNNEKLFF. For the CDR3, the DNA is TGTGCCAGCAGCCAAGGGCAGAATAATGAAAAACTGTTTTTT.

The rearrangement uses TRBV30 and TRBJ2-3; weak D call: TRBD2 (5 bases). Deletions cut 8 bases from V and 6 bases from J, with 15 bases between. The germline CDR1 and CDR2 sequences are GTSNPN and SVGIG (reference sequence). The CDR3 spans 12 residues. As DNA, the CDR3 is TGTGCCCGGACGGTGGGCGGGGATACGCAGTATTTT. It is translated as CARTVGGDTQYF. Together with reference TRBV30 and TRBJ2-3, the CDR3 gives the full variable domain: SQTIHQWPATLVQPVGSPLSLECTVEGTSNPNLYWYRQAAGRGLQLLFYSVGIGQISSEVPQNLSASRPQDRQFILSSKKLLLSDSGFYLCARTVGGDTQYFGPGTRLTVL.

The chain carries TRBV6-1 and TRBJ2-1; 8 bases map to TRBD2. The V and J ends lost 7 bases and 4 bases, in that order; junction bases with no gene match: 9. CDR1 and CDR2 (germline): MNHNS, SASEGT. This CDR3 is built from 15 residues. The CDR3 loop reads CASKTRAGEYNEQFF. DNA for the CDR3: TGTGCCAGCAAAACACGAGCGGGGGAGTACAATGAGCAGTTCTTC.

The V gene is TRBV15, the J gene TRBJ2-5; 13 nucleotides line up with TRBD2. This CDR3 has 14 amino acids. The germline CDR1 and CDR2 sequences are LNHNV and YYDKDF (reference sequence). V gave up 8 bases and J gave up 5 bases; unmatched junction bases: 5. The CDR3 region is CATRLAGGWETQYF. DNA for the CDR3: TGTGCCACCCGACTAGCGGGGGGTTGGGAGACCCAGTACTTC.

In its sample, this clone was seen a few times. This chain links TRBV4-1 with TRBJ2-5; 9 bases match TRBD2. The length of the CDR3 is 16 residues. From germline, CDR1 is MGHRA and CDR2 YSYEKL. J was trimmed by 5 bases and V by 2 bases; bases with no gene match: 9. The CDR3 sequence: CASSQLAGLIMETQYF. CDR3 bases: TGCGCCAGCAGCCAACTAGCGGGGTTGATTATGGAGACCCAGTACTTC.

This clone was counted a few times. The junction shows a germline mismatch at one end, possibly a read error. The chain uses TRBV13 and TRBJ1-2, with D unresolved. The CDR3 has 11 residues. Germline assignment: CDR1 PRHDT and CDR2 FYEKMQ (reference sequence). As DNA, the CDR3 is TGTGCCAGCAGCCTAGGGATTGGCTACACCTTC. Translated, it gives CASSLGIGYTF. The full variable domain, its missing parts supplied by reference TRBV13 and TRBJ1-2, is AAGVIQSPRHLIKEKRETATLKCYPIPRHDTVYWYQQGPGQDPQFLISFYEKMQSDKGSIPDRFSAQQFSDYHSELNMSSLELGDSALYFCASSLGIGYTFGSGTRLTVV.

This clone was seen only a few times. The V and J genes are TRBV10-3 and TRBJ1-4, with 8 bases aligning to TRBD1. V shed 11 bases and J 0 bases; nucleotides not matched to a gene: 8. The germline CDR1 and CDR2 sequences are ENHRY and SYGVKD. CDR3 length: 15 amino acids. CDR3 sequence reads: CAARQGLTTNEKLFF. The CDR3 region has the DNA TGTGCCGCGCGACAGGGGTTGACAACTAATGAAAAACTGTTTTTT.

This chain joins TRBV19 and TRBJ1-2; D remains unclear. This CDR3 is built from 17 residues. From germline, CDR1 is LNHDA and CDR2 SQIVND (reference sequence). With 4 bases removed from V and 4 bases from J, the gap between germline ends came to 22 bases. In nucleotides, the CDR3 is TGTGCCAGTAGTACAGGAGGTTTGGAAGCCACGACCTATGGCTACACCTTC. It encodes CASSTGGLEATTYGYTF. Based on the CDR3 plus reference TRBV19 and TRBJ1-2, the full variable domain is DGGITQSPKYLFRKEGQNVTLSCEQNLNHDAMYWYRQDPGQGLRLIYYSQIVNDFQKGDIAEGYSVSREKKESFPLTVTSAQKNPTAFYLCASSTGGLEATTYGYTFGSGTRLTVV.

This clone was seen only a few times. The rearrangement uses TRBV27 and TRBJ2-7; TRBD2 is a possible D gene (5 bases). This CDR3 comprises 15 residues. Trimming took 4 bases from V and 5 from J, leaving 18 bases between them. Germline-derived CDR1 and CDR2 are MNHEY and SMNVEV (reference sequence). CDR3 nucleotides: TGTGCCAGCAGTTCCTTTTTACTACTGGGAGACGAGCAGTACTTC. Amino acids: CASSSFLLLGDEQYF.

This clone was detected a few times. This chain links TRBV4-1 with TRBJ2-3; D possibly corresponds to TRBD2 (5 bases). The ends were cut back, 4 bases at V and 0 bases at J, with 14 bases in the middle. The CDR3 length is 16 residues. CDR1 is MGHRA, CDR2 YSYEKL, per germline. The CDR3 loop reads CASSPPRGASTDTQYF. The CDR3 region has the DNA TGCGCCAGCAGCCCCCCCCGGGGAGCCAGCACAGATACGCAGTATTTT.

CDR3 DNA sequence: TGTGCCAGCAGCTCCTTAGACAGAGCGGGCTACACCTTC. It yields the protein CASSSLDRAGYTF. The V and J genes are TRBV7-9 and TRBJ1-2; possibly TRBD1 for D (5 bases). Trimming left V 4 bases short and J 8 bases short, with 14 bases between. This CDR3 contains 13 residues. Germline CDR1 is SEHNR and CDR2 is FQNEAQ (reference sequence).

The chain has TRBV7-3 and TRBJ2-3; no clear D gene. The CDR3 is made up of 12 amino acids. CDR1 SGHTA and CDR2 FQGTGA come from the germline V gene. V was clipped by 2 bases and J by 3 bases, with 3 bases between them. The CDR3 DNA follows: TGTGCCAGCAGCTTAGCGACAGATACGCAGTATTTT. Protein sequence: CASSLATDTQYF. The full variable domain, with the rest looked up from reference TRBV7-3 and TRBJ2-3, is GAGVSQTPSNKVTEKGKYVELRCDPISGHTALYWYRQSLGQGPEFLIYFQGTGAADDSGLPNDRFFAVRPEGSVSTLKIQRTERGDSAVYLCASSLATDTQYFGPGTRLTVL.

This clone was counted only a few times. The chain's CDR3 is CAAAGLDTQYF. The DNA of the CDR3 is TGTGCCGCCGCGGGGCTGGATACGCAGTATTTT. This chain uses TRBV10-3 with TRBJ2-3; a possible D gene is TRBD2 (6 bases). Germline-derived CDR1 and CDR2 are ENHRY and SYGVKD. V was cut by 11 bases and J by 6 bases, with 12 bases left in between. CDR3 length: 11 amino acids.

The V and J genes are TRBV28 and TRBJ2-5; possible D gene TRBD1, 6 bases. The CDR3 is 16 amino acids. Per germline, CDR1 MDHEN and CDR2 SYDVKM. The V end was cut by 5 bases, the J end by 4 bases, with 20 bases between. CDR3 protein: CASSPPTGARRETQYF. The CDR3 DNA reads as TGTGCCAGCAGTCCGCCGACAGGCGCTCGAAGAGAGACCCAGTACTTC.

The rearrangement joins TRBV19 to TRBJ1-1; D is perhaps TRBD1 (5 bases). The CDR3 totals 14 residues. Trimming took 5 bases from V and 7 from J, leaving 17 bases between them. Looked up from germline, CDR1 is LNHDA and CDR2 is SQIVND (reference sequence). The CDR3 here is CASSVLRESGEAFF. Written as DNA, the CDR3 is TGTGCCAGTAGTGTCCTCAGGGAGTCGGGTGAAGCTTTCTTT.

This clone has more than one count but fewer than ten. The rearrangement links TRBV6-5 to TRBJ2-4; TRBD1 is a possible D gene (6 bases). The germline gives CDR1 MNHEY, CDR2 SVGAGI. CDR3 size: 13 residues. The germline V and J ends were trimmed by 6 bases and 4 bases, with 10 bases remaining between them. CDR3 sequence reads: CASSPGQKNIQYF. The CDR3 DNA sequence: TGTGCCAGCAGCCCCGGACAGAAAAACATTCAGTACTTC.

The genes are TRBV7-3 and TRBJ1-4, with D hard to call. Deletions cut 11 bases from V and 5 bases from J, with 15 bases between. The germline V gene has CDR1 SGHTA and CDR2 FQGTGA. The CDR3 contains 13 residues. CDR3 protein: CASSLGKNEKLFF. CDR3 nucleotide sequence: TGTGCCTCCAGCCTTGGAAAGAATGAAAAACTGTTTTTT.

The V call is TRBV18, the J call TRBJ1-5, with a tentative D call TRBD1 (5 bases). Germline-derived CDR1 and CDR2 are KGHSH and LQKENI. Trimming cost V 3 bases and J 4 bases, with 7 bases left between them. The CDR3 length is 13 residues. The CDR3 nucleotides read TGTGCCAGCTCACCGACAGAGAATCAGCCCCAGCATTTT. This translates into CASSPTENQPQHF.

This clone was counted only a few times. The rearrangement joins TRBV6-5 to TRBJ2-7, with TRBD1 as a possible D gene (6 bases). The CDR3 loop spans 13 amino acids. The V end was cut by 6 bases, the J end by 6 bases, with 15 bases between. Germline CDR1 and CDR2: MNHEY and SVGAGI. The chain's CDR3 is CASSRQQGLEQYF. For the CDR3, the DNA is TGTGCCAGCAGCCGCCAACAGGGCCTCGAGCAGTACTTC.

The table lists this clone with a few counts. This chain joins TRBV30 and TRBJ2-3, with TRBD2 identical over 7 bases. CDR1 and CDR2 (germline): GTSNPN, SVGIG (reference sequence). After removal of 2 bases from V and 1 base from J, the junction contained 6 bases not matched to a gene. The CDR3 is 15 residues long. CDR3 nucleotides: TGTGCCTGGAGTTCATGGGGGGGTGGCACAGATACGCAGTATTTT. This encodes CAWSSWGGGTDTQYF.

The V gene is TRBV6-7, the J gene TRBJ2-1; 10 bases align to TRBD2. TRBV6-7 is labeled an ORF, and its function is uncertain. Trimming cost V 6 bases and J 3 bases; bases outside gene matches: 8. The CDR3 has 16 amino acids. The chain's CDR3 is CASSLAGGTHYNEQFF. CDR3 DNA sequence: TGTGCCAGCAGCTTAGCGGGGGGAACACACTACAATGAGCAGTTCTTC.

The chain carries TRBV29-1 and TRBJ2-3, with 8 bases that match TRBD1. V was pared by 7 bases and J by 2 bases, with 8 bases of the junction left unmatched. The CDR3 length is 14 residues. The germline V gene encodes CDR1 SQVTM and CDR2 ANQGSEA. CDR3 residues: CSATRGLHTDTQYF. The DNA of the CDR3 is TGCAGCGCAACCAGGGGGCTTCACACAGATACGCAGTATTTT.